Below are 18 T cell receptor beta chains sequenced from a single sample in a study of CD8 T cells in ankylosing spondylitis. Their target antigens are unknown. Study results and caveats: Blood of patients with ankylosing spondylitis appeared to be characterized by a TCR beta motif of eight highly homologous variants.

TCRdb re-derived calls from the 5' RACE reads in MiXCR, one entry per CDR3 protein. The repertoire has about 500,000 distinct CDR3 sequences, roughly 12% of them found once; the top ten carry about 6.8%. The sequenced sample consisted of blood, either unsorted or a sorted T cell fraction (not recorded which). Receptors were obtained from a male donor with ankylosing spondylitis.

There are a few counts of this clonotype. This chain connects TRBV28 to TRBJ1-1; no clear D gene. Looked up from germline, CDR1 is MDHEN and CDR2 is SYDVKM. Trimming shortened V by 5 bases and J by 4 bases, and 11 bases separated the two germline ends. The CDR3 loop spans 13 amino acids. DNA of the CDR3: TGTGCCAGCAGTCGTAACGGCCTCACTGAAGCTTTCTTT. Translated, it gives CASSRNGLTEAFF.

This clonotype was detected only a few times. The CDR3 reads CASSLGPAGEQETQYF. The CDR3 DNA is TGTGCCAGCAGCTTAGGGCCGGCGGGGGAACAAGAGACCCAGTACTTC. This chain joins TRBV7-8 and TRBJ2-5; 7 bases fit TRBD2. V shed 1 base, J shed 2 bases, and the junction held 7 bases outside the gene matches. Germline CDR1 SGHVS, CDR2 FQNEAQ. This CDR3 contains 16 residues.

The sample holds many counts of this clonotype. At one end, the junction sequence differs from germline, possibly due to a read error. The J gene is TRBJ2-7, the V gene TRBV5-1; D is uncertain. CDR1 and CDR2 (germline): SGHRS, YFSETQ. The CDR3 has 12 residues. The CDR3 loop is CASSLESYEQYF. CDR3 sequence (DNA): TGTGCCAGCAGCTTAGAGAGTTACGAGCAGTACTTC.

This clonotype came up many times. The genes are TRBV11-2 and TRBJ2-1; D is undetermined. The germline CDR1 and CDR2 sequences are SGHAT and FQNNGV. This CDR3 region has 12 residues. V lost 4 bases, J lost 5 bases, and 6 bases lay in between. The CDR3 DNA reads as TGTGCCAGCAGCTGGGATGACAATGAGCAGTTCTTC. Translating it yields CASSWDDNEQFF.

This clonotype was detected many times. The genes are TRBV7-9 and TRBJ1-1, with D possibly matching TRBD1 (6 bases). The CDR3 is 13 amino acids. The V and J ends lost 8 bases and 6 bases respectively, with 16 bases between them. Germline values: CDR1 SEHNR, CDR2 FQNEAQ (reference sequence). CDR3 sequence reads: CASQSNTGSEAFF. The CDR3 nucleotides are TGTGCCAGCCAGTCAAACACAGGGTCTGAAGCTTTCTTT.

CDR3 region: CASSVARSTDTQYF. The CDR3 DNA reads as TGTGCCAGCAGCGTAGCTCGGAGCACAGATACGCAGTATTTT. The rearrangement uses TRBV9 and TRBJ2-3; no clear D. The CDR3 extends over 14 amino acids. V was clipped by 0 bases and J by 0 bases, with 5 bases between them. Germline lookup yields CDR1 SGDLS and CDR2 YYNGEE.

This clonotype was counted a few times. The gene calls are TRBV7-2 and TRBJ2-1; weak D call: TRBD2 (5 bases). Germline V gene data show CDR1 as SGHTA and CDR2 as FQGNSA. V dropped 3 bases and J dropped 0 bases, with 9 bases sitting between them. The CDR3 loop spans 15 amino acids. The CDR3 protein is CASSLVGVSYNEQFF. CDR3 nucleotides: TGTGCCAGCAGCTTGGTCGGGGTCTCCTACAATGAGCAGTTCTTC. Variable domain in full (rest from reference TRBV7-2 and TRBJ2-1): GAGVSQSPSNKVTEKGKDVELRCDPISGHTALYWYRQSLGQGLEFLIYFQGNSAPDKSGLPSDRFSAERTGGSVSTLTIQRTQQEDSAVYLCASSLVGVSYNEQFFGPGTRLTVL.

This clonotype was counted between two and nine times. This chain connects TRBV6-1 to TRBJ1-5; no reliable D call. The CDR3 loop spans 14 amino acids. V was shortened by 4 bases and J by 1 base, with 8 bases between the two germline ends. Germline V gene data show CDR1 as MNHNS and CDR2 as SASEGT. CDR3 region: CASSGLGSNQPQHF. In DNA form, the CDR3 reads TGTGCCAGCAGTGGCCTAGGGAGCAATCAGCCCCAGCATTTT.

This clonotype was seen ten or more times. CDR3 region: CASSGLAGPGELFF. As DNA, the CDR3 is TGTGCCAGCAGCGGGCTAGCGGGACCCGGGGAGCTGTTTTTT. The chain couples TRBV3-1 to TRBJ2-2, with 9 bases identical to TRBD2. Germline trimming cut 5 bases from V and 6 bases from J; bases unmatched to any gene: 4. The CDR3 consists of 14 residues. Germline-derived CDR1 and CDR2 are LGHDT and YNNKEL (reference sequence).

This clonotype was recorded once. The CDR3 here is CASSFGLAGEHEQFF. The CDR3, as DNA: TGTGCCAGCAGTTTCGGACTAGCGGGAGAACATGAGCAGTTCTTC. The V gene is TRBV6-5, the J gene TRBJ2-1; 13 bases map to TRBD2. CDR1 and CDR2 from the germline V gene are MNHEY and SVGAGI. V lost 4 bases to trimming and J lost 8 bases; unmatched junction nucleotides: 5. The CDR3 runs 15 residues.

At least ten counts were recorded for this clonotype. V is TRBV9 and J is TRBJ2-1; 7 positions agree with TRBD2. The CDR3 runs to 15 residues. The trim removed 7 bases at V and 4 bases at J, leaving 11 bases unmatched. Germline CDR1 is SGDLS and CDR2 is YYNGEE. The CDR3 is CASSSSGGRYNEQFF. DNA of the CDR3: TGTGCCAGCTCGTCCTCGGGGGGTCGGTACAATGAGCAGTTCTTC. The full variable domain, rest sourced from reference TRBV9 and TRBJ2-1, is DSGVTQTPKHLITATGQRVTLRCSPRSGDLSVYWYQQSLDQGLQFLIQYYNGEERAKGNILERFSAQQFPDLHSELNLSSLELGDSALYFCASSSSGGRYNEQFFGPGTRLTVL.

This clonotype was recorded a few times. The chain employs TRBV5-1 and TRBJ1-1; 7 bases are shared with TRBD1. The ends lost 3 bases at V and 5 bases at J; junction bases unmatched: 10. The length of the CDR3 is 15 residues. Germline-derived CDR1 and CDR2 are SGHRS and YFSETQ. CDR3 bases: TGCGCCAGCAGCTCGACCGGGACAGTCTTAACTGAAGCTTTCTTT. It specifies CASSSTGTVLTEAFF.

This clonotype was observed a few times. This sequence joins TRBV12-3 or TRBV12-4 and TRBJ2-3; 7 bases fit TRBD2. The CDR3 length is 15 residues. The junction had 8 bases not matched to a gene; V was cut back by 6 bases and J by 2 bases. The CDR3 region has the DNA TGTGCCAGCAGCGCCCGAGGACTAGACACAGATACGCAGTATTTT. Translation gives CASSARGLDTDTQYF.

This clonotype came up a few times. The chain has TRBV5-1 and TRBJ2-5; D gene unclear. Trimming shortened V by 2 bases and J by 0 bases, and 8 bases separated the two germline ends. Germline V lookup: CDR1 SGHRS, CDR2 YFSETQ. The CDR3 is 14 residues long. In DNA, the CDR3 is TGCGCCAGCAGCTTCCCGGCAGACCAAGAGACCCAGTACTTC. Translated: CASSFPADQETQYF. Looking up the rest from reference TRBV5-1 and TRBJ2-5 gives the full variable domain: KAGVTQTPRYLIKTRGQQVTLSCSPISGHRSVSWYQQTPGQGLQFLFEYFSETQRNKGNFPGRFSGRQFSNSRSEMNVSTLELGDSALYLCASSFPADQETQYFGPGTRLLVL.

The chain carries TRBV27 and TRBJ2-2; 8 bases align to TRBD1. The CDR3 is made up of 17 amino acids. V dropped 5 bases and J dropped 1; count of bases not matched to a gene: 9. In germline, CDR1 is MNHEY, CDR2 SMNVEV (reference sequence). The CDR3 loop reads CASSPYLTGENTGELFF. In DNA, the CDR3 is TGTGCCAGCAGTCCATATCTGACAGGGGAGAACACCGGGGAGCTGTTTTTT.

This clonotype occurred many times. The chain recombines TRBV20-1 with TRBJ1-1, with D uncertain. The germline V and J ends were trimmed by 0 bases and 0 bases, with 5 bases remaining between them. Germline CDR1 reads DFQATT; CDR2 reads SNEGSKA (reference sequence). This CDR3 is 13 amino acids long. DNA for the CDR3: TGCAGTGCTAGAGATCTTCTGAACACTGAAGCTTTCTTT. This translates into CSARDLLNTEAFF.

This clonotype has a handful of counts. The chain couples TRBV6-5 to TRBJ1-2, with D unresolved. This CDR3 contains 14 residues. V was shortened by 4 bases and J by 3 bases, with 12 bases between the two germline ends. In germline, CDR1 is MNHEY, CDR2 SVGAGI. The CDR3 DNA follows: TGTGCCAGCAGTTCAGCGGTACTTGACTATGGCTACACCTTC. It encodes CASSSAVLDYGYTF.

This sequence joins TRBV20-1 and TRBJ1-2; D is possibly TRBD1 (6 bases). CDR3 length: 12 amino acids. The germline V and J ends were trimmed by 5 bases and 2 bases, with 9 bases remaining between them. Germline loops: CDR1 DFQATT, CDR2 SNEGSKA (reference sequence). CDR3 sequence: CSALQGNYGYTF. CDR3 coding DNA: TGCAGTGCTCTACAGGGAAACTATGGCTACACCTTC.